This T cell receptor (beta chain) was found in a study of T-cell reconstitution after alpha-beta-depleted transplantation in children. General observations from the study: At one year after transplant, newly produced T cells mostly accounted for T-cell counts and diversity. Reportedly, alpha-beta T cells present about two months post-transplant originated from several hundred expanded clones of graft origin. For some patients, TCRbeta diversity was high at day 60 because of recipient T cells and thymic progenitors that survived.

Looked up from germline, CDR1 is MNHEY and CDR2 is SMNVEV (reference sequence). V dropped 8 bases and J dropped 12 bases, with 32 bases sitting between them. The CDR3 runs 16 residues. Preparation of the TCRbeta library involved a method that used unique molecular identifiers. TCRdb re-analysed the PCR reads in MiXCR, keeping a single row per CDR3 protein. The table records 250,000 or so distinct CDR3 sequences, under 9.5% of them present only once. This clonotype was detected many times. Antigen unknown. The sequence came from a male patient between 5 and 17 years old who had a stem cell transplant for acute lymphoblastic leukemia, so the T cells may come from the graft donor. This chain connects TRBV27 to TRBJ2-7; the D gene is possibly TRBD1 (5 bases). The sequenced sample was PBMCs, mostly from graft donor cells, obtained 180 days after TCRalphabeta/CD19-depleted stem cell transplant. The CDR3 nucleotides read TGTGCCAGCGCCGAGGCGCCGACAGTTGGTCGATTACCGACGTACTTC. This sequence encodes CASAEAPTVGRLPTYF.